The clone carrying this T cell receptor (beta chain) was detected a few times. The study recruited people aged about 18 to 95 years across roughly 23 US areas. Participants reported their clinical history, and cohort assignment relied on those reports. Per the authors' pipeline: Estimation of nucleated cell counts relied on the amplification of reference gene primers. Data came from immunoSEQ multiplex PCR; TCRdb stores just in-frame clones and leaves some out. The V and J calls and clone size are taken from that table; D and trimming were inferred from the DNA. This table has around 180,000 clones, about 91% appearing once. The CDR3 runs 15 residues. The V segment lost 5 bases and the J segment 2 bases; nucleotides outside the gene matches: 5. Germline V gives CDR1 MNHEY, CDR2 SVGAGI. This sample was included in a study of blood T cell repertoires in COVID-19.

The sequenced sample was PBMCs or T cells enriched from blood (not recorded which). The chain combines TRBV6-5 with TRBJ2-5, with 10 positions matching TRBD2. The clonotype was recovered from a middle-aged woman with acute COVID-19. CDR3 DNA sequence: TGTGCCAGCAGTAGGGTAGCGGGGGGTCAAGAGACCCAGTACTTC. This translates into CASSRVAGGQETQYF.